The sequence of this TCR beta chain was determined in a study of T cell responses to AZD1222 COVID-19 vaccine. Germline CDR1 is SEHNR and CDR2 is FQNEAQ (reference sequence). The V segment lost 3 bases and the J segment 6 bases; nucleotides outside the gene matches: 4. This CDR3 is 14 amino acids long. General study points: Most donors were white British and more were female, and clonal diversity was possibly underestimated. Only six or seven AZD1222 recipients tested seropositive at baseline. Unmutated regions of variants are reportedly targeted by nearly half of spike-specific TCRs.

Libraries were prepared by immunoSEQ multiplex PCR; TCRdb keeps only in-frame clonotypes and omits some of them. Seen here are 150,000 to 200,000 clones, around 95% observed once, and the top ten hold 0.64%. This clone came up a few times. The target antigen is unknown. The input for sequencing was peripheral blood, taken on day 0 of AZD1222 vaccination. This receptor was identified in an adult in good health. The V and J genes are TRBV7-9 and TRBJ2-7; 11 bases agree with TRBD1. CDR3 amino acids: CASSFRTGGFEQYF. The CDR3 coding sequence is TGTGCCAGCAGCTTCCGGACAGGGGGCTTCGAGCAGTACTTC.